This T cell receptor (beta chain) was documented in a study of T-cell memory formation after mild COVID-19. Study-level points and caveats: Some clones that responded turned up in pre-infection memory, which suggests that cross-reactive memory joined in. Balance between CD4 and CD8 was seen in clones contracting day 15 to 85, and a CD4+ lean was seen in later expanders. The main location of contracting CD4+ clones was CM and EM, and that of contracting CD8+ clones was EMRA.

This clonotype was found many times. Its specificity is unknown. The TCR alpha and TCR beta cDNA libraries, bearing sample barcodes and UMIs, were generated by 5'RACE using constant-segment primers. A single record per CDR3 protein comes from TCRdb applying MiXCR to the 5' RACE reads. Of 430,000 or so distinct CDR3 sequences detected, around 27% appear once; the ten largest clones hold 12%. Per the germline V gene, CDR1 is LGHNA and CDR2 is YNFKEQ. The CDR3 runs 15 residues. With 2 bases removed from V and 0 bases from J, the gap between germline ends came to 11 bases. This sequence was found in an adult woman who had mild COVID-19 (a few samples of this study predate the infection). Cell type and time point are not known. Sequenced sample: PBMCs or a T cell subset sorted from them (not recorded which). V usage is TRBV4-2 and J usage is TRBJ2-7; possible D gene TRBD2, 5 bases. The CDR3 DNA sequence: TGTGCCAGCAGCCAAATCCACGGGGACTCCTACGAGCAGTACTTC. Translating it yields CASSQIHGDSYEQYF.